The T cell receptor beta chain described here comes from a study of blood T cell repertoires in COVID-19. Study-level background: From T cells, B-cell-depleted T cells, or PBMCs came the material, which was cDNA or gDNA.

This clone was seen only once. Source study methods: Scientists estimated how many nucleated cells there were by amplifying reference gene primers. Produced via immunoSEQ multiplex PCR; TCRdb's table is partial and in-frame only. V and J calls and clone size are copied from that table; D and trimming were computed from the DNA. Found here are over 200,000 clones, approximately 79% of them singletons; the top ten hold roughly 5%. Germline CDR1 and CDR2: LGHNA and YSLEER. Trimming pared 3 bases from V and 4 bases from J, leaving 16 bases between. The CDR3 totals 15 residues. The chain links TRBV4-3 to TRBJ2-7; maybe TRBD1 (7 bases). What was sequenced was peripheral blood. The receptor comes from a human donor in a cohort sampled during active COVID-19. The CDR3 region has the DNA TGCGCCAGCAGCCACTCCCCACAGGGGACTTACGAGCAGTACTTC. Protein sequence: CASSHSPQGTYEQYF.